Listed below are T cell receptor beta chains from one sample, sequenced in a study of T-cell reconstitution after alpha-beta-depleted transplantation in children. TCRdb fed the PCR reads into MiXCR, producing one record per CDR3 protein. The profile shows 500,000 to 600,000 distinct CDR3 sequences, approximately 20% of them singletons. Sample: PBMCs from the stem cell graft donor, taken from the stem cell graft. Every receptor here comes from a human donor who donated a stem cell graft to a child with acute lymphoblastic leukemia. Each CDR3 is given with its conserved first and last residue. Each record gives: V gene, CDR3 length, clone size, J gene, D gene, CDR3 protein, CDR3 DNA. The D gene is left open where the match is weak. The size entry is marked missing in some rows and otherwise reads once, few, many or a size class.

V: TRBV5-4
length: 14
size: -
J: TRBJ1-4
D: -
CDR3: CASSASGGYEKLFF
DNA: TGTGCCAGCAGCGCCAGTGGGGGCTATGAAAAACTGTTTTTT

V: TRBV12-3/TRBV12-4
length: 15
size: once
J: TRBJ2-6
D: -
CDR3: CASLLRTGGANVLTF
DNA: TGTGCCAGTTTACTCCGGACCGGGGGGGCCAACGTCCTGACTTTC

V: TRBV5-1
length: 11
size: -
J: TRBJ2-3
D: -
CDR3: CASSLYDTQYF
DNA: TGCGCCAGCAGCTTGTATGATACGCAGTATTTT

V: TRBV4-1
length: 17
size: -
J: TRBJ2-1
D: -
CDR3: CASSQDPRLSSYNEQFF
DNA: TGCGCCAGCAGCCAAGATCCCCGGCTCAGCTCCTACAATGAGCAGTTCTTC

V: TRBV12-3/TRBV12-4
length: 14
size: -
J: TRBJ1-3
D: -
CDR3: CASSFPLPGNTIYF
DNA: TGTGCCAGCAGTTTCCCCCTCCCTGGAAACACCATATATTTT

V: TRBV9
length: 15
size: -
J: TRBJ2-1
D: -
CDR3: CASSAPEGAYNEQFF
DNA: TGTGCCAGCAGCGCCCCAGAGGGGGCCTACAATGAGCAGTTCTTC

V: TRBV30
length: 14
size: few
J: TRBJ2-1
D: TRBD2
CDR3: CAWSQWLAGNEQFF
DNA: TGTGCCTGGAGTCAGTGGCTAGCGGGCAATGAGCAGTTCTTC

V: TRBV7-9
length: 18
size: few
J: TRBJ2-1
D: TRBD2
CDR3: CASSLDSLAGSSYNEQFF
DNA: TGTGCCAGCAGCTTAGACAGTCTAGCGGGGAGCTCCTACAATGAGCAGTTCTTC

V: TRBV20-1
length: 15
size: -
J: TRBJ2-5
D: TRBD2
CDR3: CSATQLGGRAETQYF
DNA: TGCAGTGCAACCCAGCTCGGCGGGAGGGCGGAGACCCAGTACTTC

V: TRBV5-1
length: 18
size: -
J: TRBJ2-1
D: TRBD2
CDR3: CASSSPGKTSGSFYEQFF
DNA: TGCGCCAGCAGCTCCCCGGGAAAGACTAGCGGGAGTTTCTATGAGCAGTTCTTC

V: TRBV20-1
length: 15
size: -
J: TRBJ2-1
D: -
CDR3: CSARTPPNKGDEQFF
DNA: TGCAGTGCTAGGACCCCCCCAAATAAGGGAGATGAGCAGTTCTTC

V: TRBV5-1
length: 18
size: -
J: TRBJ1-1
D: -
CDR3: CASSLLAARTSMNTEAFF
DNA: TGCGCCAGCAGCTTGCTAGCTGCCAGAACCTCTATGAACACTGAAGCTTTCTTT

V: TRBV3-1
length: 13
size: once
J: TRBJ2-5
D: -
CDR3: CASSQFSGETQYF
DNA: TGTGCCAGCAGCCAATTTAGTGGGGAGACCCAGTACTTC

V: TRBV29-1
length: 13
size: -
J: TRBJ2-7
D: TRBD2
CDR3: CSVLSGSGYEQYF
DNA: TGCAGCGTACTTAGCGGGAGCGGCTACGAGCAGTACTTC

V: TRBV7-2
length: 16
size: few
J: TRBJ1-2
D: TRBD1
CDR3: CASSSTALQGKHGYTF
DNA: TGTGCCAGCAGCTCCACCGCCCTACAGGGGAAACATGGCTACACCTTC

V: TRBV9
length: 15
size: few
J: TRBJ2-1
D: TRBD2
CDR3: CASSVDPSGYNEQFF
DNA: TGTGCCAGCAGCGTAGACCCTAGCGGCTACAATGAGCAGTTCTTC

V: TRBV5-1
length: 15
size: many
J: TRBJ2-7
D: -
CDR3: CASSRGSPLSYEQYF
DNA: TGCGCCAGCAGTCGGGGGTCTCCATTATCCTACGAGCAGTACTTC

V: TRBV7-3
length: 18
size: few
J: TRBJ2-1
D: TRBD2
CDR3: CASSSGLAGGELYNEQFF
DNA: TGTGCCAGCAGCTCAGGACTAGCGGGAGGCGAACTTTACAATGAGCAGTTCTTC

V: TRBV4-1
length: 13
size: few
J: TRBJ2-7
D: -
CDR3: CASSHKTDYEQYF
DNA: TGCGCCAGCAGCCACAAAACAGACTACGAGCAGTACTTC

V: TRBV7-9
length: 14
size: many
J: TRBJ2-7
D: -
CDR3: CASTSYSGSYEQYF
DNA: TGTGCCAGCACCTCCTACAGTGGCTCCTACGAGCAGTACTTC

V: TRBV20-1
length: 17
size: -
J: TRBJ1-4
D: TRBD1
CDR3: CSARGTGAQGIDEKLFF
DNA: TGCAGTGCTAGGGGGACAGGGGCCCAAGGAATCGATGAAAAACTGTTTTTT

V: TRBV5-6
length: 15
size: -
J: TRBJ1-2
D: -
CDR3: CASSHTPGQIYGYTF
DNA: TGTGCCAGCAGCCACACCCCGGGACAAATCTATGGCTACACCTTC

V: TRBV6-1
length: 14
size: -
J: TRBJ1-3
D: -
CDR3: CASSAGSSGNTIYF
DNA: TGTGCCAGCAGTGCGGGCTCCTCTGGAAACACCATATATTTT

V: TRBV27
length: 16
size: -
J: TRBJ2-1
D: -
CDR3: CASSLSLAIVGNEQFF
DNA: TGTGCCAGCAGTTTATCCCTAGCGATAGTAGGAAATGAGCAGTTCTTC

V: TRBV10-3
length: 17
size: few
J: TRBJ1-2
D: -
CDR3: CAISEGLFGAYGYGYTF
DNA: TGTGCCATCAGTGAAGGGTTGTTCGGGGCGTACGGCTATGGCTACACCTTC

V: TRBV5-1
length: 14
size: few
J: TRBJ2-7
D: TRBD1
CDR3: CASRGQGPSYEQYF
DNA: TGCGCCAGCAGAGGACAGGGCCCTTCCTACGAGCAGTACTTC

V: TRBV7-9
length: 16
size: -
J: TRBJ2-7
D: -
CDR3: CASSTTRTDDSYEQYF
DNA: TGTGCCAGCAGCACTACTAGGACAGACGACTCCTACGAGCAGTACTTC

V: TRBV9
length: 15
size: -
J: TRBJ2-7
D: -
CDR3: CASSVELADTYEQYF
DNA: TGTGCCAGCAGCGTAGAGCTAGCTGATACCTACGAGCAGTACTTC

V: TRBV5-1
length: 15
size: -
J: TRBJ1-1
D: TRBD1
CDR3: CASSFGTALNTEAFF
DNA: TGCGCCAGCAGCTTCGGGACAGCCCTGAACACTGAAGCTTTCTTT

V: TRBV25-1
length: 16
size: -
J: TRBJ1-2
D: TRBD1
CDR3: CASSEYQGASGGGYTF
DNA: TGTGCCAGCAGTGAATACCAGGGGGCCTCGGGAGGCGGCTACACCTTC

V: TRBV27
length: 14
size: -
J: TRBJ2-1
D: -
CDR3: CASSVSNSYNEQFF
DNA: TGTGCCAGCAGTGTCTCAAACTCATACAATGAGCAGTTCTTC

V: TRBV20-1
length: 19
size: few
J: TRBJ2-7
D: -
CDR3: CSARGTKHLGRQVSYEQYF
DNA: TGCAGTGCTAGAGGAACCAAGCACCTAGGTAGACAGGTCTCCTACGAGCAGTACTTC

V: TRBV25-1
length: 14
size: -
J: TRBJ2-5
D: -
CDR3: CASSDNRVSETQYF
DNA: TGTGCCAGCAGTGACAACAGGGTATCGGAGACCCAGTACTTC

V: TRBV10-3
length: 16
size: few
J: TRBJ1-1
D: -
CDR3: CAISESGAGRNTEAFF
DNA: TGTGCCATCAGTGAGTCGGGCGCAGGGAGGAACACTGAAGCTTTCTTT

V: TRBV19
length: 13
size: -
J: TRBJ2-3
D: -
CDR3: CASTLGGADTQYF
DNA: TGTGCCAGTACCTTGGGGGGAGCAGATACGCAGTATTTT

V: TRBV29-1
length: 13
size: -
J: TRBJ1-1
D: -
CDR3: CSVEIGQNTEAFF
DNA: TGCAGCGTTGAAATCGGACAGAACACTGAAGCTTTCTTT

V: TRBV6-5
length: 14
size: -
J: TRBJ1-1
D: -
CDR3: CASSYTTGNTEAFF
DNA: TGTGCCAGCAGTTACACGACGGGGAACACTGAAGCTTTCTTT

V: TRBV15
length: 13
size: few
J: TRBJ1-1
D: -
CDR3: CATSVIANTEAFF
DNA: TGTGCCACCAGCGTGATCGCCAACACTGAAGCTTTCTTT

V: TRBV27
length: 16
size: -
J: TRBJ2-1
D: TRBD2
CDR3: CASRYGGTSEYNEQFF
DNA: TGTGCCAGCCGCTACGGAGGGACTAGCGAATACAATGAGCAGTTCTTC

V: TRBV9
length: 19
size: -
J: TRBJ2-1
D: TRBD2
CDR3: CASSVGGTSGSRSYNEQFF
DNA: TGTGCCAGCAGCGTAGGCGGGACTAGCGGGAGTCGATCCTACAATGAGCAGTTCTTC

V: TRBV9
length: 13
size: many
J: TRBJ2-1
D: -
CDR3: CASSVDGYNEQFF
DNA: TGTGCCAGCAGCGTAGATGGCTACAATGAGCAGTTCTTC

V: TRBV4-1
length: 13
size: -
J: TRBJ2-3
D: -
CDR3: CASSPIVRDTQYF
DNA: TGCGCCAGCAGCCCCATAGTCAGGGATACGCAGTATTTT

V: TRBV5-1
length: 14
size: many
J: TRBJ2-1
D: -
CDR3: CASSLEASYNEQFF
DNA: TGCGCCAGCAGCCTTGAGGCCTCCTACAATGAGCAGTTCTTC

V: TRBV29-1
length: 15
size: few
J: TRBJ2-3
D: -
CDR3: CSAGRLMSYTDTQYF
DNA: TGCAGCGCAGGCAGGTTGATGAGTTACACAGATACGCAGTATTTT

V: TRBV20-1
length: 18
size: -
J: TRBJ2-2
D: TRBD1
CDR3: CSARPTGEPFSNTGELFF
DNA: TGCAGTGCTAGGCCCACAGGGGAGCCCTTCTCGAACACCGGGGAGCTGTTTTTT

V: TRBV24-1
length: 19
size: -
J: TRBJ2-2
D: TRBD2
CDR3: CATSDFGTSGSKGTGELFF
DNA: TGTGCCACCAGTGATTTCGGGACTAGCGGGAGTAAGGGAACCGGGGAGCTGTTTTTT

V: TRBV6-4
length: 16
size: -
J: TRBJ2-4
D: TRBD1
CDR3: CASSDPSGDRVVIQYF
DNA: TGTGCCAGCAGTGACCCGTCAGGGGACAGGGTCGTCATTCAGTACTTC

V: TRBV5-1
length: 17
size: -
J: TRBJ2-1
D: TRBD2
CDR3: CASSLAIAGGPGNEQFF
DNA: TGCGCCAGCAGCTTGGCGATAGCGGGAGGGCCGGGGAATGAGCAGTTCTTC

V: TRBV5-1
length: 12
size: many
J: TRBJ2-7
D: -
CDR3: CASSPTTYEQYF
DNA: TGCGCCAGCAGCCCAACAACCTACGAGCAGTACTTC

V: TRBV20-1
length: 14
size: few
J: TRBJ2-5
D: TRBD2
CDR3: CSAHGRGGRETQYF
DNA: TGCAGTGCCCATGGTCGGGGCGGGAGAGAGACCCAGTACTTC

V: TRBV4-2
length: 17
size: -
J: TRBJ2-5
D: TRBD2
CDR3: CASSQDSASGYQETQYF
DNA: TGTGCCAGCAGCCAAGATAGCGCTAGCGGGTACCAAGAGACCCAGTACTTC

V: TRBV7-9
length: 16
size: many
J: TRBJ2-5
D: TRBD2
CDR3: CASSLAPSGILETQYF
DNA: TGTGCCAGCAGCTTAGCCCCTAGCGGGATTTTGGAGACCCAGTACTTC

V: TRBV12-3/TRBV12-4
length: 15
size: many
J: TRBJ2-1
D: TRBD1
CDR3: CASSIDRAWYNEQFF
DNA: TGTGCCAGCAGTATCGACAGGGCTTGGTACAATGAGCAGTTCTTC

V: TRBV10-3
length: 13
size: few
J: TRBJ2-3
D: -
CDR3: CAISEESTDTQYF
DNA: TGTGCCATCAGTGAGGAGTCCACAGATACGCAGTATTTT

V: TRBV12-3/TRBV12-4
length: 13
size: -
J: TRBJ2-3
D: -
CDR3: CASRPVDADTQYF
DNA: TGTGCCAGCAGGCCCGTCGACGCAGATACGCAGTATTTT

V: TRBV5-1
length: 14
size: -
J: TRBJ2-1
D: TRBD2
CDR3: CASELAGDYNEQFF
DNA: TGCGCCAGCGAGCTAGCGGGGGACTACAATGAGCAGTTCTTC

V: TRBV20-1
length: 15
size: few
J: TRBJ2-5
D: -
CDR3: CSATPGGASKETQYF
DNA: TGCAGTGCCACACCCGGGGGTGCTAGTAAAGAGACCCAGTACTTC

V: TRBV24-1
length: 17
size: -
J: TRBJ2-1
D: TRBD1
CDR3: CATSEALPGQGVNEQFF
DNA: TGTGCCACCAGTGAAGCTCTTCCGGGACAGGGGGTTAATGAGCAGTTCTTC

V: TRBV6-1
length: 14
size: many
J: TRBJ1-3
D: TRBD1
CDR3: CASRTGNSGNTIYF
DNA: TGTGCCAGCCGGACAGGGAATTCTGGAAACACCATATATTTT

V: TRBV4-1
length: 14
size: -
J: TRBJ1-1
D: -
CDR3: CASSQMTGPPWAFF
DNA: TGCGCCAGCAGCCAAATGACAGGTCCTCCATGGGCTTTCTTT